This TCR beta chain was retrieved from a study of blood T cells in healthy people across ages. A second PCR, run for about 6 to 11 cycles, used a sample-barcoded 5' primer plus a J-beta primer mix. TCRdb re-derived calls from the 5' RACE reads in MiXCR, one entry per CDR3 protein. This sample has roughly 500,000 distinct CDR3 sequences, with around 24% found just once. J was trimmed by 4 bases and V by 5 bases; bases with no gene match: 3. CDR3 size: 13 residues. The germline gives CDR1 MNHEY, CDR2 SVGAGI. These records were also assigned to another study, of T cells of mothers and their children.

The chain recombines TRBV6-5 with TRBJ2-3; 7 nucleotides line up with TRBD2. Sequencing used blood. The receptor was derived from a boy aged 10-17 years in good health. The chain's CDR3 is CASSAGVPDTQYF. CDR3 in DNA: TGTGCCAGCAGTGCGGGAGTTCCAGATACGCAGTATTTT.